This T cell receptor (beta chain) was profiled in a study of blood T cell repertoires in COVID-19. The wider study: T cells, B-cell-depleted T cells, or PBMCs supplied cDNA or gDNA.

CDR1 is ENHRY and CDR2 is SYGVKD in the germline V gene. CDR3 length: 11 residues. Deletions cut 3 bases from V and 8 bases from J, with 7 bases between. Original analysis: Nucleated cell counts were estimated from reference gene primer amplification. Clones were read by immunoSEQ multiplex PCR, and TCRdb kept only the in-frame ones, dropping some. For V, J and clone size, that table is used; D and trimming come from the DNA. The sample has roughly 130,000 clones; about 82% are singletons. The V gene is TRBV10-3, the J gene TRBJ1-2; D not certain. Sequencing was performed on peripheral blood. This sequence was found in a man aged 55 to 69 with active or convalescent COVID-19. As DNA, the CDR3 is TGTGCCATCAGTGACGGGGTCGGCTACACCTTC. Its protein is CAISDGVGYTF.